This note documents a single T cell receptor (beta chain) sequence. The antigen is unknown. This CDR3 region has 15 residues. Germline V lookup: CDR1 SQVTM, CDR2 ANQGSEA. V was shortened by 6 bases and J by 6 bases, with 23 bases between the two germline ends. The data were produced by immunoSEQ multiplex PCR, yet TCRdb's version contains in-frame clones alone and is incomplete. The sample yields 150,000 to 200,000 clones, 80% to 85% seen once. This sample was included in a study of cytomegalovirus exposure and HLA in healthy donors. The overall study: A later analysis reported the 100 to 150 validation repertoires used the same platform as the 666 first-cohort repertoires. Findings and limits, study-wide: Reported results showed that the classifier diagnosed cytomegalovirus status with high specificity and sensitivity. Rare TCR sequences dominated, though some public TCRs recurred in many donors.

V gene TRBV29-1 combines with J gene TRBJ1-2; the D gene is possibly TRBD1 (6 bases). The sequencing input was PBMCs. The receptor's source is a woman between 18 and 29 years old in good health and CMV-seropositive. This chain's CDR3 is CSVVSPPGQLDGYTF. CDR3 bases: TGCAGCGTCGTAAGCCCCCCCGGACAGTTAGATGGCTACACCTTC.